The 14 T cell receptor beta chains reported below all come from one sample, sequenced in a study of shared clonotypes between healthy human individuals. Profiled with immunoSEQ multiplex PCR; TCRdb holds only in-frame clones, not every one. The sample lists roughly 2,000,000 clones, just under 95% occurring once. CD45RO-negative cells were positively selected for CCR7, leaving out terminally differentiated effector memory CD45RA+ cells. The sequenced material came from naive CD8+ T cells sorted from blood. The source of these receptors is a man aged 18-30 years in good health.

The chain links TRBV7-3 to TRBJ2-7; 8 bases map to TRBD2. Germline V gene data show CDR1 as SGHTA and CDR2 as FQGTGA. J lost 0 bases, V lost 2 bases, and 0 bases had no gene match. The CDR3 consists of 14 residues. The CDR3 reads CASSLAGGSYEQYF. DNA for the CDR3: TGTGCCAGCAGCTTAGCGGGGGGCTCCTACGAGCAGTACTTC.

Comments on this clone: Other nucleotide sequences from this sample produce the same CDR3. The chain employs TRBV5-4 and TRBJ2-5; tentatively, D is TRBD2 (5 bases). V gave up 0 bases and J gave up 3 bases, with 6 bases separating them. The V gene's germline CDR1 is SGHNT and CDR2 YYREEE (reference sequence). CDR3 length: 13 amino acids. CDR3 nucleotides: TGTGCCAGCAGCTTGGGGGGAGAAGAGACCCAGTACTTC. As protein: CASSLGGEETQYF. Together with reference TRBV5-4 and TRBJ2-5, the CDR3 gives the full variable domain: ETGVTQSPTHLIKTRGQQVTLRCSSQSGHNTVSWYQQALGQGPQFIFQYYREEENGRGNFPPRFSGLQFPNYSSELNVNALELDDSALYLCASSLGGEETQYFGPGTRLLVL.

The chain uses TRBV5-4 and TRBJ2-3; 7 nucleotides match TRBD1. CDR1 SGHNT and CDR2 YYREEE come from the germline V gene (reference sequence). This CDR3 has 14 amino acids. The J segment lost 2 bases and the V segment lost 4 bases, leaving 4 bases of the junction unmatched. CDR3 in amino acids: CASSADRSTDTQYF. As DNA, the CDR3 is TGTGCCAGCAGCGCGGACAGGTCCACAGATACGCAGTATTTT.

The chain joins TRBV6-5 to TRBJ2-3, with D perhaps assigned TRBD1 or TRBD2 (6 bases each). Trimming pared 3 bases from V and 4 bases from J, leaving 11 bases between. The CDR3 covers 14 residues. The germline gives CDR1 MNHEY, CDR2 SVGAGI. The CDR3 region is CASSYGGPADTQYF. Written as DNA, the CDR3 is TGTGCCAGCAGTTATGGGGGGCCGGCAGATACGCAGTATTTT.

This chain uses TRBV4-1 with TRBJ2-1, with 8 bases identical to TRBD1. Unmatched junction bases numbered 7, after V lost 6 bases and J lost 3 bases. This CDR3 contains 15 residues. Germline V gene lookup returns CDR1 MGHRA and CDR2 YSYEKL. As DNA, the CDR3 is TGCGCCAGCAGTTGGGGACAGGACCTCTACAATGAGCAGTTCTTC. Protein sequence: CASSWGQDLYNEQFF.

J is TRBJ2-1 and V is TRBV2, with D perhaps assigned TRBD1 or TRBD2 (5 bases each). This CDR3 is built from 9 residues. Germline CDR1 SNHLY, CDR2 FYNNEI. Trimming shortened V by 8 bases and J by 10 bases, and 6 bases separated the two germline ends. CDR3 region: CASGTEQFF. CDR3 sequence (DNA): TGTGCCAGCGGGACCGAGCAGTTCTTC.

In regard to this clone: An end of the junction differs from the germline gene, which may be a read error. This chain connects TRBV6-5 to TRBJ2-7; tentatively, D is TRBD2 (6 bases). The germline V gene has CDR1 MNHEY and CDR2 SVGAGI. The CDR3 runs 14 residues. In DNA, the CDR3 is TGTGCCAGCAGCTACTCGGAGGGGATAGGCGAGCAGTACTTC. Protein: CASSYSEGIGEQYF.

The chain combines TRBV21-1 with TRBJ1-2. TRBV21-1 is a recognized pseudogene. The CDR3 runs 14 residues. CDR3 region: CASSNLGYSSGYTF. The CDR3 DNA reads as TGTGCCAGCAGCAACCTAGGGTATTCAAGTGGCTACACCTTC.

The chain recombines TRBV9 with TRBJ1-1, with D perhaps matching TRBD1 (6 bases). CDR3 length: 13 amino acids. With 4 bases removed from V and 8 bases from J, the gap between germline ends came to 15 bases. Germline V CDR1 and CDR2: SGDLS, YYNGEE. The CDR3 protein is CASSTPGTSEAFF. As DNA, the CDR3 is TGTGCCAGCAGCACCCCCGGGACATCAGAAGCTTTCTTT.

The chain joins TRBV6-5 to TRBJ2-7; TRBD2 is a possible D gene (5 bases). Germline assignment: CDR1 MNHEY and CDR2 SVGAGI. Trimming shortened V by 0 bases and J by 6 bases, and 12 bases separated the two germline ends. The CDR3 is 14 residues long. This CDR3 reads CASSYSEGVGEQYF. The CDR3 nucleotides read TGTGCCAGCAGTTACTCTGAGGGCGTGGGCGAGCAGTACTTC.

This clone was observed a single time. The chain carries TRBV2 and TRBJ2-1; a weak D match, TRBD1 (6 bases). Germline V gene lookup returns CDR1 SNHLY and CDR2 FYNNEI. The CDR3 is 14 residues long. The V and J ends lost 8 bases and 0 bases respectively, with 11 bases between them. CDR3: CASRGRGSYNEQFF. In DNA, the CDR3 is TGTGCCAGCCGGGGCAGGGGCTCCTACAATGAGCAGTTCTTC.

CDR3 loop: CASSAPGQAFSGANVLTF. Written as DNA, the CDR3 is TGTGCCAGCAGCGCTCCGGGACAGGCCTTTTCTGGGGCCAACGTCCTGACTTTC. This chain uses TRBV27 with TRBJ2-6; 8 bases match TRBD1. CDR1 is MNHEY and CDR2 is SMNVEV in the germline V gene (reference sequence). This CDR3 spans 18 amino acids. The V segment lost 6 bases and the J segment 1 base; nucleotides outside the gene matches: 11.

The chain employs TRBV27 and TRBJ2-5, with 8 bases fitting TRBD1. CDR1 and CDR2 from the germline V gene are MNHEY and SMNVEV (reference sequence). The CDR3 sequence is 16 residues long. V dropped 3 bases and J dropped 2; count of bases not matched to a gene: 8. CDR3 amino acids: CASSFIGTGQQETQYF. CDR3 sequence (DNA): TGTGCCAGCAGTTTTATAGGGACAGGCCAACAAGAGACCCAGTACTTC.

The chain links TRBV5-1 to TRBJ1-1; tentative D call: TRBD1 (5 bases). This CDR3 is built from 17 residues. Looked up from germline, CDR1 is SGHRS and CDR2 is YFSETQ. The V and J ends lost 0 bases and 4 bases respectively, with 19 bases between them. In DNA form, the CDR3 reads TGCGCCAGCAGCTTGGCCGGGGGTACTATTGGGGGCACTGAAGCTTTCTTT. Protein sequence: CASSLAGGTIGGTEAFF.